A selection of T cell receptor beta chains follows, all from one sample in a study of spatial heterogeneity in lung cancer. TCRdb processed the 5' RACE reads anew with MiXCR; each CDR3 protein has one entry. The data contain fewer than 30,000 distinct CDR3 sequences, around 6.5% of them singletons. Source: lung tumor tissue, taken at surgery. These receptors all stem from a male donor with early-stage non-small cell lung cancer. The CDR3 runs from the conserved cysteine through the conserved F or W. A D gene is named only where the DNA matches it firmly. A clone size is listed for some rows: how often the clone was seen (once, few, many), or a class if it is expanded.

CDR3 length,V gene,J gene,D gene,clone size,CDR3 protein,CDR3 DNA
15,TRBV19,TRBJ2-2,TRBD1,.,CASTHRGRGTGELFF,TGTGCCAGTACTCACAGGGGGCGTGGCACCGGGGAGCTGTTTTTT
15,TRBV6-6,TRBJ2-1,TRBD2,medium-sized,CASSYSSRGANEQFF,TGTGCCAGCAGTTACAGCTCGCGGGGGGCCAATGAGCAGTTCTTC
14,TRBV2,TRBJ2-5,.,many,CASSERGVRETQYF,TGTGCCAGCAGTGAAAGGGGGGTAAGGGAGACCCAGTACTTC
16,TRBV18,TRBJ1-1,.,.,CASSPIGFRGDTEAFF,TGTGCCAGCTCACCTATTGGGTTTCGGGGAGATACTGAAGCTTTCTTT
16,TRBV7-9,TRBJ2-5,TRBD1,many,CGMLTGQTVSEETQYF,TGTGGAATGCTCACGGGACAGACGGTGTCGGAAGAGACCCAGTACTTC
18,TRBV7-9,TRBJ1-4,TRBD1,.,CASSKNRGPGTPNEKLFF,TGTGCCAGCAGCAAAAACAGGGGGCCCGGTACGCCTAATGAAAAACTGTTTTTT
12,TRBV10-3,TRBJ2-5,.,.,CAISGSTETQYF,TGTGCCATCAGTGGCTCGACAGAGACCCAGTACTTC
17,TRBV15,TRBJ2-1,TRBD1,many,CATSRGHIGTGGEEQFF,TGTGCCACCAGCAGAGGCCATATCGGGACAGGGGGGGAAGAGCAGTTCTTC
16,TRBV5-1,TRBJ2-1,.,few,CASRFSGVRSYNEQFF,TGCGCCAGCAGATTTTCAGGGGTTCGGTCCTACAATGAGCAGTTCTTC
11,TRBV28,TRBJ2-1,.,many,CASSYYNEQFF,TGTGCCAGCAGTTATTACAATGAGCAGTTCTTC
15,TRBV20-1,TRBJ2-3,TRBD2,.,CSASGFSGGADTQYF,TGCAGTGCTAGCGGTTTCAGCGGGGGGGCTGATACGCAGTATTTT
16,TRBV6-5,TRBJ1-3,TRBD1,many,CASSYTWTGTGNTIYF,TGTGCCAGCAGTTACACCTGGACAGGGACAGGAAACACCATATATTTT
16,TRBV9,TRBJ1-3,.,many,CASSVDLPNAGNTIYF,TGTGCCAGCAGCGTAGATCTCCCAAACGCTGGAAACACCATATATTTT
13,TRBV20-1,TRBJ2-1,TRBD1,many,CSAFHRGKNEQFF,TGCAGTGCTTTTCACAGGGGAAAAAATGAGCAGTTCTTC
17,TRBV6-1,TRBJ2-5,TRBD1,few,CASITTGQGVRQETQYF,TGTGCCAGCATCACGACGGGACAGGGGGTACGGCAAGAGACCCAGTACTTC
15,TRBV4-3,TRBJ2-1,.,many,CASSPRDGGYNEQFF,TGCGCCAGCAGCCCCCGGGATGGGGGTTACAATGAGCAGTTCTTC
15,TRBV6-5,TRBJ1-5,.,.,CASGLGGRGNQPQHF,TGTGCCAGTGGACTTGGGGGGCGAGGAAATCAGCCCCAGCATTTT
15,TRBV27,TRBJ2-1,TRBD2,many,CASTFLAGGPNEQFF,TGTGCCAGCACCTTTCTAGCGGGGGGGCCCAATGAGCAGTTCTTC
13,TRBV20-1,TRBJ1-6,.,.,CSAAATLNSPLHF,TGCAGTGCCGCCGCGACACTGAACTCACCCCTCCACTTT
12,TRBV5-6,TRBJ2-3,.,few,CASSLPGATQYF,TGTGCCAGCAGCTTGCCTGGGGCTACGCAGTATTTT
12,TRBV6-5,TRBJ1-6,.,.,CASSPLLGPLHF,TGTGCCAGCAGCCCCCTCCTAGGGCCCCTCCACTTT
15,TRBV10-3,TRBJ1-3,.,.,CAIKPGLDSGNTIYF,TGTGCCATCAAACCGGGATTAGACTCTGGAAACACCATATATTTT
13,TRBV6-2/TRBV6-3,TRBJ1-5,.,.,CASSYRSNQPQHF,TGTGCCAGCAGTTACCGGAGCAATCAGCCCCAGCATTTT
16,TRBV4-3,TRBJ1-4,.,.,CASSQGLGRGAEKLFF,TGCGCCAGCAGCCAAGGATTGGGACGGGGGGCTGAAAAACTGTTTTTT
12,TRBV2,TRBJ2-1,.,many,CASDRGSGEQFF,TGTGCCAGCGACAGAGGGTCTGGTGAGCAGTTCTTC
13,TRBV28,TRBJ1-1,.,many,CASLHPSNTEAFF,TGTGCCAGCCTCCACCCATCGAACACTGAAGCTTTCTTT
16,TRBV15,TRBJ1-5,TRBD1,many,CATLRGGGGSNQPQHF,TGTGCCACCCTCCGTGGAGGAGGGGGCAGTAATCAGCCCCAGCATTTT
20,TRBV2,TRBJ2-6,.,many,CASSEALIGRSNYGANVLTF,TGTGCCAGCAGTGAAGCGCTTATAGGACGATCGAATTACGGGGCCAACGTCCTGACTTTC
13,TRBV7-9,TRBJ2-7,TRBD1,few,CASSFGTAYEQYF,TGTGCCAGCAGCTTTGGGACAGCCTACGAGCAGTACTTC
11,TRBV28,TRBJ1-2,.,.,CASRSLNGYTF,TGTGCCAGCAGATCCCTCAATGGCTACACCTTC
13,TRBV5-1,TRBJ2-7,.,.,CASSARRSYEQYF,TGCGCCAGCAGCGCGAGAAGGTCCTACGAGCAGTACTTC
13,TRBV28,TRBJ1-2,.,few,CASSFVWVDGYTF,TGTGCCAGCAGTTTCGTCTGGGTAGATGGCTACACCTTC
15,TRBV7-8,TRBJ2-7,.,many,CASSLAGGPSYEQYF,TGTGCCAGCAGCTTAGCGGGGGGGCCCTCCTACGAGCAGTACTTC
15,TRBV7-2,TRBJ1-2,.,.,CASKKGGALNYGYTF,TGTGCCAGCAAAAAGGGAGGGGCTCTTAACTATGGCTACACCTTC
11,TRBV12-3/TRBV12-4,TRBJ2-5,.,many,CASSLEGTQYF,TGTGCCAGCAGTTTAGAAGGGACCCAGTACTTC
13,TRBV5-4,TRBJ2-5,.,.,CASSLAQAETQYF,TGTGCCAGCAGCTTGGCCCAGGCAGAGACCCAGTACTTC
14,TRBV7-9,TRBJ2-3,.,.,CASSSRGATDTQYF,TGTGCCAGCAGCTCAAGGGGGGCCACAGATACGCAGTATTTT
16,TRBV3-1,TRBJ2-1,TRBD2,many,CASSQDPSGGYNEQFF,TGTGCCAGCAGCCAAGATCCTAGCGGGGGGTACAATGAGCAGTTCTTC
16,TRBV7-2,TRBJ2-3,.,many,CASSPQAGASTDTQYF,TGTGCCAGCAGCCCTCAAGCAGGGGCGAGCACAGATACGCAGTATTTT
17,TRBV6-5,TRBJ2-5,TRBD2,many,CASSYTIAGGPQETQYF,TGTGCCAGCAGTTACACAATAGCGGGGGGGCCACAAGAGACCCAGTACTTC
13,TRBV6-5,TRBJ1-3,.,.,CASSLLGGNTIYF,TGTGCCAGCAGTTTACTGGGTGGAAACACCATATATTTT